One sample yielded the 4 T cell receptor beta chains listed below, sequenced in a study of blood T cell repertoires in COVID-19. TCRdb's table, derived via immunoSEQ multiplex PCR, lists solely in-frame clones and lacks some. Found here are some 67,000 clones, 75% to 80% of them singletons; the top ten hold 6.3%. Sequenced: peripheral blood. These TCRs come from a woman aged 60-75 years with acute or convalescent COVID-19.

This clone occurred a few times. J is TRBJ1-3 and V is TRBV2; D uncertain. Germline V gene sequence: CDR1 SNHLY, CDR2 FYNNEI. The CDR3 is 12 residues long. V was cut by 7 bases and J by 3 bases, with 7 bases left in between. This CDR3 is CASMTDGNTIYF. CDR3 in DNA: TGTGCCAGCATGACTGATGGAAACACCATATATTTT.

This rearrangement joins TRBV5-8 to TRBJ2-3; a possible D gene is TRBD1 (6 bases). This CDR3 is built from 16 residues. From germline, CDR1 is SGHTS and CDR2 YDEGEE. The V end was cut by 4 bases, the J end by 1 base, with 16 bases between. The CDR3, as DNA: TGTGCCAGCAGCCTTGAAACGGGACAACGCACAGATACGCAGTATTTT. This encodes CASSLETGQRTDTQYF.

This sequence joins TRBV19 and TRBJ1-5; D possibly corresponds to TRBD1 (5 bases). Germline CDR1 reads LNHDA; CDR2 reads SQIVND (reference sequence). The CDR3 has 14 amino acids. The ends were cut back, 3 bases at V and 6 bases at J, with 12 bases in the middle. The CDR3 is CASSIPQGFQPQHF. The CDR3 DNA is TGTGCCAGTAGTATCCCTCAGGGATTTCAGCCCCAGCATTTT.

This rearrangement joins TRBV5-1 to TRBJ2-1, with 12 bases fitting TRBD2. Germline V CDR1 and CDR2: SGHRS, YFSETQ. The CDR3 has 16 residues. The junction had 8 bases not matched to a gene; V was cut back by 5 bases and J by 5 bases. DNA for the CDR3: TGCGCCAGCAGGACTAGCGGGGGCTCCAGGAACAATGAGCAGTTCTTC. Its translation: CASRTSGGSRNNEQFF.